The sequence of this T cell receptor (beta chain) was determined in a study of T cells in women clearing cervical HPV infection. General study points: T-cell numbers per sample were unknown and may explain richness differences. It is unknown whether associations predate infection; no effector/memory or HPV-specific sorting.

Per the germline V gene, CDR1 is SGHRS and CDR2 is YFSETQ. Trimming took 1 base from V and 6 from J, leaving 11 bases between them. The CDR3 loop spans 14 amino acids. TCR beta CDR3 amplified by multiplex PCR from roughly 1,300 ng genomic DNA. Sequencing was performed with immunoSEQ multiplex PCR; in TCRdb, only in-frame clones are kept and a portion is missing. Its listing shows roughly 24,000 clones. In the case of this clone: The antigen is unknown. The sequenced fragment ends 3 residues before the CDR3 boundary, so the rest is inferred from the germline J gene.

Material: blood buffy coat. V gene TRBV5-1 combines with J gene TRBJ2-1, with D possibly being TRBD1 (6 bases). This clonotype was sampled from a woman between 18 and 69 years old with a cervical HPV16 infection that either progressed to CIN3+ or cleared (not recorded which). The sequenced CDR3 bases are TGCGCCAGCAGCTTGCTACAGGGAGTCAATGAG. Protein: CASSLLQGVNE. The CDR3, in full, reads CASSLLQGVNEQFF.